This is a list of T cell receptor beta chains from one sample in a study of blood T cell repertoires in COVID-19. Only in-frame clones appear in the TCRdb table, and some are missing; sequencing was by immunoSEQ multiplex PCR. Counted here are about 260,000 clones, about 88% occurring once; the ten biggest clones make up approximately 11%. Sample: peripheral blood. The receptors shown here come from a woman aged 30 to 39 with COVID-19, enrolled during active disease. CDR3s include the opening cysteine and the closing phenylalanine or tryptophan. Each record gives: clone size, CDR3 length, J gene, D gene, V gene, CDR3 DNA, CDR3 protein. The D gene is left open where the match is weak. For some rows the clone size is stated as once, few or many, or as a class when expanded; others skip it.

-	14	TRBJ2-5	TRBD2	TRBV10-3	TGTGCCACCACAGGGACTAGCGCACAAGAGACCCAGTACTTC	CATTGTSAQETQYF
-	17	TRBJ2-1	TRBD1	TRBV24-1	TGTGCCACCAGTGAGCCACCGGGACAGGGGAGGAAGGATGAGCAGTTCTTC	CATSEPPGQGRKDEQFF
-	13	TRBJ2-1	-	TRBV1	TGCACCAGCAGGTTCCGGGAGAACAATGAGCAGTTCTTC	CTSRFRENNEQFF
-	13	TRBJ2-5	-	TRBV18	TGTGCCAGCTCACCGTCAGACTTAGAGACCCAGTACTTC	CASSPSDLETQYF
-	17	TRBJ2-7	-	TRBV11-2	TGTGCCAGCAGCTTAGGGTACGGGACATCGCGCTCCTACGAGCAGTACTTC	CASSLGYGTSRSYEQYF
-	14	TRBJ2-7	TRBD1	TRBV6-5	TGTGCCAGCAGTTACGGGACAGGGTCCTTCGAGCAGTACTTC	CASSYGTGSFEQYF
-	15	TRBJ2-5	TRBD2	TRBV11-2	TGTGCCAGCAGCCCGTCGACTAGCCTGAGGGAGACCCAGTACTTC	CASSPSTSLRETQYF
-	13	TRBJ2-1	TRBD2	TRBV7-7	TGTGCTAGCAGCGTGACTAGCGGGAGGGAGCAGTTCTTC	CASSVTSGREQFF
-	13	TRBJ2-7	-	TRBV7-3	TGTGCCAGCAGCGAGTGGTTCGGCTACGAGCAGTACTTC	CASSEWFGYEQYF
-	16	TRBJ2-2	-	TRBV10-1	TGCGCCAGCAGTGGTGCCGGGACACAGAACACCGGGGAGCTGTTTTTT	CASSGAGTQNTGELFF
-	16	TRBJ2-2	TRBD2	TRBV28	TGTGCCAGCAGTTTAACAGGGACTAGCGGCACCGGGGAGCTGTTTTTT	CASSLTGTSGTGELFF
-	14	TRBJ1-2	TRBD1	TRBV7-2	TGTGCCAGCAGCCTGGACAGGGGTGTATATGGCTACACCTTC	CASSLDRGVYGYTF
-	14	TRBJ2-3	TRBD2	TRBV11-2	TGTGCCAGCACCTTGGGGGGGTACACAGATACGCAGTATTTT	CASTLGGYTDTQYF
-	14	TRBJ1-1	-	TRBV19	TGTGCCAGTAGTATATCAGGGTTGAACACTGAAGCTTTCTTT	CASSISGLNTEAFF
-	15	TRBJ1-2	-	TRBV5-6	TGTGCCAGCAGCGGGGGGACGGCCTCCCCCTCTGGCTACACCTTC	CASSGGTASPSGYTF
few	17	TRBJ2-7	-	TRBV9	TGTGCCAGCAGCGTATCGGGAGCCCGGGGAGCCGCCTACGAGCAGTACTTC	CASSVSGARGAAYEQYF
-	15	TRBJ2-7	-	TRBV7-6	TGTGCCAGCAGCTCCCCGGGGAGCGGGCATTACGAGCAGTACTTC	CASSSPGSGHYEQYF
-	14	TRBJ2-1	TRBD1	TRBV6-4	TGTGCCAGCAGTCCGGGACAGGGAGGGAATGAGCAGTTCTTC	CASSPGQGGNEQFF
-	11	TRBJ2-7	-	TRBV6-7	TGTGCCGGCAATTCTTCGGAGGAGCAGTACTTC	CAGNSSEEQYF
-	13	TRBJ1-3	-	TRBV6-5	TGTGCCAGCACTCGGAGTCCTGGAAACACCATATATTTT	CASTRSPGNTIYF
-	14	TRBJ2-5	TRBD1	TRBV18	TGTGCCAGCTCACCGACAGGGGGCCAAGAGACCCAGTACTTC	CASSPTGGQETQYF
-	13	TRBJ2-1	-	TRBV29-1	TGCAGCGCGGGGGCCGCGGGATACAATGAGCAGTTCTTC	CSAGAAGYNEQFF
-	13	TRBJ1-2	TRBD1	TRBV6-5	TGTGCCAGCATTCTCAGGGGGCGCGATGGCTACACCTTC	CASILRGRDGYTF
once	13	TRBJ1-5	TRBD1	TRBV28	TGTGCCAGCAGTCTCCCCGACAGGGAGCCCCAGCATTTT	CASSLPDREPQHF
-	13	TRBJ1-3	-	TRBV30	TGTGCCTGGGCCGACGGGTCTGGAAACACCATATATTTT	CAWADGSGNTIYF
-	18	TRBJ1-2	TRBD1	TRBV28	TGTGCCAGCAGTTTATGGACTGGGCTAGGGGGCGCAGGCTATGGCTACACCTTC	CASSLWTGLGGAGYGYTF
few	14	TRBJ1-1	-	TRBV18	TGTGCCAGCTCACTCGATACAGGGAACACTGAAGCTTTCTTT	CASSLDTGNTEAFF
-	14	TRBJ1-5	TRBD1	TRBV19	TGTGCCAGTAGGTCCCAGGGGGCTGGTCAGCCCCAGCATTTT	CASRSQGAGQPQHF
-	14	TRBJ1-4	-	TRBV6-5	TGTGCCAGCAGTCCCCAGGGTTTTGGTGAAAAACTGTTTTTT	CASSPQGFGEKLFF
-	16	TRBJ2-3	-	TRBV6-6	TGTGCCAGCAGTCCCGTCTCGGCGGCAATCACAGATACGCAGTATTTT	CASSPVSAAITDTQYF
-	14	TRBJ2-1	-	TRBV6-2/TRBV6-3	TGTGCCAGCAGTTACTCGGGGCAAAGGAATGAGCAGTTCTTC	CASSYSGQRNEQFF
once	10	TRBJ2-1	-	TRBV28	TGTGCCAGCGGCCGGGACAAGAAGGTCTTC	CASGRDKKVF
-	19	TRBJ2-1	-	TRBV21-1	TGTGCCAGCAGTTGGGAAACTAGCGGGAGAGTATCCCCACAAGATGAGCAGTTCTTC	CASSWETSGRVSPQDEQFF
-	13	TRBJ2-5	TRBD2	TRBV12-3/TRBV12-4	TGTGCCAGTCGGACTAGCGGTCAAGAGACCCAGTACTTC	CASRTSGQETQYF
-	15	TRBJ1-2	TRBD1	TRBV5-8	TGTGCCAGCAGCTTGACCGGGACAGGGTCTTTTGGCTACACCTTC	CASSLTGTGSFGYTF
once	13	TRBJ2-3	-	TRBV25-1	TGTGCCAGCGAGCCCGGCCGACAAGATACGCAGTATTTT	CASEPGRQDTQYF
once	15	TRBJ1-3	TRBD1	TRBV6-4	TGTGCCATTCCGGGACAGTCAGCCTCTGGAAACACCATATATTTT	CAIPGQSASGNTIYF
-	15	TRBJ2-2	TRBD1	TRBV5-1	TGCGCCAGCAGCTTGGCAGGGGGGAACACCGGGGAGCTGTTTTTT	CASSLAGGNTGELFF
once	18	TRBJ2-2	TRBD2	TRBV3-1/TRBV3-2	TGTGCCAGCAGCCAAGGAGGACTAGCGGGAGGGGGCACCGGGGAGCTGTTTTTT	CASSQGGLAGGGTGELFF
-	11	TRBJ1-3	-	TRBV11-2	TGTGCCAGCAGCGTCAGAAACACCATATATTTT	CASSVRNTIYF
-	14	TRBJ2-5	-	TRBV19	TGTGCCAGTAGTACCGCCGGGGGTCAGGAGACCCAGTACTTC	CASSTAGGQETQYF
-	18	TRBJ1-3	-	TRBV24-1	TGTGCCACCAGAGTAACCTTTATAGTATTTTCTTCTGGAAACACCATATATTTT	CATRVTFIVFSSGNTIYF
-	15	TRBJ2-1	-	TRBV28	TGTGCCACGCACCGCGACTCAGGGACCTACAATGAGCAGTTCTTC	CATHRDSGTYNEQFF
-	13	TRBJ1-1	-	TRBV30	TGTGCCTGGAGTTCACAGGGGAACACTGAAGCTTTCTTT	CAWSSQGNTEAFF
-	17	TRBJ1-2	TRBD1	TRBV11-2	TGTGCCAGCAGCGCGCGGGGGGCCGGGACAGACAGAGGTGGCTACACCTTC	CASSARGAGTDRGGYTF
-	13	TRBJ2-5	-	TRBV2	TGTGCCAGCAGTGGCGGTGTGCAAGAGACCCAGTACTTC	CASSGGVQETQYF
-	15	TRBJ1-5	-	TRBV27	TGTGCCAGCAGAGGAGGGATTGTTAACAATCAGCCCCAGCATTTT	CASRGGIVNNQPQHF
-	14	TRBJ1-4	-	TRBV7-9	TGTGCCAGCAGCTCCTCCGGGGGAGGTGAAAAACTGTTTTTT	CASSSSGGGEKLFF
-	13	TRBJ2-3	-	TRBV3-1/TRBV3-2	TGTGCCAGCAGCCAAGATCCCCGACTCTCGCAGTATTTT	CASSQDPRLSQYF
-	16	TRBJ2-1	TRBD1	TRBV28	TGTGCCAGCACTTCTTTGGGGACAGGGGCCTACAATGAGCAGTTCTTC	CASTSLGTGAYNEQFF
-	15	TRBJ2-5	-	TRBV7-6	TGTGCCAGCAGCTCCCTTGCGGGGCTCCAAGAGACCCAGTACTTC	CASSSLAGLQETQYF
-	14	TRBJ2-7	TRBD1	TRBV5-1	TGCGCCAGCAGCTCCACCGGGACAGGGTGGGAGCAGTACTTC	CASSSTGTGWEQYF
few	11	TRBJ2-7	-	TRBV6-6	TGTGCCAGCAGTTATCGGGACGAGCAGTACTTC	CASSYRDEQYF
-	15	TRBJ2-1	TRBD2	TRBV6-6	TGTGCCAGCTGTCTCAGCGGGGCCTCCTACAATGAGCAGTTCTTC	CASCLSGASYNEQFF
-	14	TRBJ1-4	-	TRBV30	TGTGCCTGGAGTGTAGGTCAGGGGAATGAAAAACTGTTTTTT	CAWSVGQGNEKLFF
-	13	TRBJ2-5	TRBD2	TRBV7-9	TGTGCCAGCAGCTGGACTAGCGGGGAGACCCAGTACTTC	CASSWTSGETQYF
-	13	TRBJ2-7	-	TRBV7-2	TGTGCCAGCAGCTCTTTGGACACCTACGAGCAGTACTTC	CASSSLDTYEQYF
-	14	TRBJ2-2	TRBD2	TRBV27	TGTGCCAGCACCCACGGGAGGAGTGTCGGGGAGCTGTTTTTT	CASTHGRSVGELFF
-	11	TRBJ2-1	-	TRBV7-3	TGTGCCAGCAGCTTAACGGGCCAGAAGTTCTTC	CASSLTGQKFF